The 21 T cell receptor beta chains reported below all come from one sample, sequenced in a study of Ad26.COV2.S vaccination and SARS-CoV-2 variants (dated by TCRdb to the early 2020s). Libraries came from the immunoSEQ multiplex PCR assay. TCRdb holds this immuneACCESS table with in-frame rearrangements only. Some clones are missing; in checked studies, unresolved V genes explain under half, and the rest has no known cause. Present in this sample are approximately 300,000 clones, 85% to 90% of which were seen just once. The top ten hold 1.9% of the sample. The treatment or condition label for this specimen denotes: around 19 received Ad26.COV2.S at low or high dose, single or two shots; several received placebo; per-sample allocation not given. For vaccine and placebo recipients, repertoires were sequenced using samples collected on day 63 after the first injection. This specimen was peripheral blood, taken in a trial of Ad26.COV2.S vaccine versus placebo. The receptors originated from a person between 18 and 65 years old who received the Ad26.COV2.S COVID-19 vaccine or a placebo.

The rearrangement links TRBV10-3 to TRBJ2-7; D remains ambiguous. Trimming left V 6 bases short and J 0 bases short, with 12 bases between. Germline CDR1 and CDR2: ENHRY and SYGVKD. The CDR3 extends over 14 amino acids. CDR3 nucleotide sequence: TGTGCCATCAGCCGGACGGATTTCTCCTACGAGCAGTACTTC. Protein: CAISRTDFSYEQYF.

The chain links TRBV4-3 to TRBJ1-6; D uncertain. Deletions cut 0 bases from V and 9 bases from J, with 15 bases between. CDR3 length: 16 residues. CDR1 is LGHNA, CDR2 YSLEER, per germline. The CDR3: CASSQDPGLGISPLHF. As DNA, the CDR3 is TGCGCCAGCAGCCAAGACCCCGGCCTGGGAATTTCACCCCTCCACTTT.

The J gene is TRBJ1-6, the V gene TRBV7-3; D is ambiguous. V shed 3 bases and J shed 0 bases, with 12 bases lying between them. Germline V CDR1 and CDR2: SGHTA, FQGTGA. The CDR3 runs to 17 residues. CDR3 in amino acids: CASSLGLHSSYNSPLHF. The DNA of the CDR3 is TGTGCCAGCAGCTTGGGCCTTCATTCCTCCTATAATTCACCCCTCCACTTT.

The chain carries TRBV12-3 or TRBV12-4 and TRBJ1-1; unclear D gene. The CDR3 length is 11 residues. Trimming removed 3 bases at V and 4 bases at J, with 3 bases between. The CDR3 protein is CASSFPTEAFF. The CDR3 DNA reads as TGTGCCAGCAGTTTCCCCACTGAAGCTTTCTTT.

The V and J genes are TRBV11-3 and TRBJ2-1; D possibly matches TRBD1 or TRBD2 (5 bases each). The CDR3 is 14 amino acids. Trimming took 2 bases from V and 4 from J, leaving 9 bases between them. Germline CDR1 SGHNT, CDR2 YENEEA. As DNA, the CDR3 is TGTGCCAGCAGCTTACCGGGGCTGTACAATGAGCAGTTCTTC. As protein: CASSLPGLYNEQFF.

This clone was found a few times. CDR3 sequence (DNA): TGCGCCAGCAGCCAGGTTACACGGACAGAAGGCTACACCTTC. Its protein product is CASSQVTRTEGYTF. The chain carries TRBV4-1 and TRBJ1-2, with a weak D call TRBD1 (6 bases). Germline values: CDR1 MGHRA, CDR2 YSYEKL. V was clipped by 3 bases and J by 8 bases, with 16 bases between them. The CDR3 has 14 residues.

This clone was detected many times. The J gene is TRBJ1-5, the V gene TRBV3-1 (or the pseudogene TRBV3-2); D not certain. From germline, CDR1 is LGHDT and CDR2 YNNKEL (reference sequence). With 3 bases removed from V and 0 bases from J, the gap between germline ends came to 3 bases. CDR3 length: 13 amino acids. CDR3 in amino acids: CASSHYSNQPQHF. Here the CDR3 DNA reads TGTGCCAGCAGCCACTATAGCAATCAGCCCCAGCATTTT.

The chain employs TRBV5-1 and TRBJ2-7; tentative D call: TRBD1 (5 bases). The CDR3 covers 14 residues. The V and J ends lost 2 bases and 3 bases respectively, with 12 bases between them. CDR1 and CDR2 (germline): SGHRS, YFSETQ. CDR3 in amino acids: CASSLEQDLYEQYF. Written as DNA, the CDR3 is TGCGCCAGCAGCTTAGAACAGGATCTCTACGAGCAGTACTTC. The entire variable domain, with the rest obtained from reference TRBV5-1 and TRBJ2-7, is as follows: KAGVTQTPRYLIKTRGQQVTLSCSPISGHRSVSWYQQTPGQGLQFLFEYFSETQRNKGNFPGRFSGRQFSNSRSEMNVSTLELGDSALYLCASSLEQDLYEQYFGPGTRLTVT.

The chain links TRBV5-4 to TRBJ1-3; D is unclear. V lost 0 bases to trimming and J lost 3 bases, with 16 bases between them. The V gene's germline CDR1 is SGHNT and CDR2 YYREEE (reference sequence). The CDR3 extends over 17 amino acids. The CDR3 nucleotides read TGTGCCAGCAGCTTGGGTTCGCGGACTTCATATGGAAACACCATATATTTT. It is translated as CASSLGSRTSYGNTIYF.

This clone has just one count. The chain carries TRBV9 and TRBJ1-2; 9 bases are a match to TRBD1. The CDR3 has 13 residues. Germline V CDR1 and CDR2: SGDLS, YYNGEE. V was pared by 3 bases and J by 8 bases, with 5 bases of the junction left unmatched. CDR3 bases: TGTGCCAGCAGCGCGGACAGGGGCCTCGGCTACACCTTC. Amino acids: CASSADRGLGYTF.

In its sample, this clone was seen once. This chain uses TRBV7-8 with TRBJ1-1, with D perhaps matching TRBD1 (5 bases). The CDR3 spans 15 residues. Germline assignment: CDR1 SGHVS and CDR2 FQNEAQ. V dropped 1 base and J dropped 6 bases, with 15 bases sitting between them. This CDR3 is CASSLGPGTGAEAFF. The CDR3, as DNA: TGTGCCAGCAGCTTAGGGCCCGGGACTGGGGCTGAAGCTTTCTTT.

The rearrangement joins TRBV12-5 to TRBJ1-2; D perhaps matches TRBD1 (5 bases). Trimming cost V 1 base and J 2 bases, with 11 bases left between them. Germline V gives CDR1 LGHNT, CDR2 FRNRAP. The CDR3 sequence is 15 residues long. CDR3: CASGLGLGGNYGYTF. CDR3 DNA sequence: TGTGCTAGTGGTTTGGGCCTGGGGGGGAACTATGGCTACACCTTC.

The chain couples TRBV9 to TRBJ2-7; maybe TRBD1 (6 bases). The CDR3 totals 15 residues. CDR1 and CDR2 from the germline V gene are SGDLS and YYNGEE. V lost 3 bases to trimming and J lost 5 bases, with 18 bases between them. For the CDR3, the DNA is TGTGCCAGCAGCGGGCAGGGACACCGATCGGACGAGCAGTACTTC. Translated: CASSGQGHRSDEQYF.

This rearrangement joins TRBV7-2 to TRBJ2-5, with 13 bases fitting TRBD2. Trimming cost V 2 bases and J 3 bases; bases outside gene matches: 9. Germline V gene data show CDR1 as SGHTA and CDR2 as FQGNSA. The CDR3 totals 18 residues. The CDR3 protein is CASSLNRLAGGGEETQYF. Here the CDR3 DNA reads TGTGCCAGCAGCTTAAACCGACTAGCGGGGGGAGGGGAAGAGACCCAGTACTTC.

The V call is TRBV7-2, the J call TRBJ1-4; D is possibly TRBD1 (5 bases). Germline V lookup: CDR1 SGHTA, CDR2 FQGNSA. The V and J ends lost 5 bases and 2 bases respectively, with 9 bases between them. The CDR3 is 14 amino acids. CDR3 nucleotide sequence: TGTGCCAGCAGCCCACAGGCTACTAATGAAAAACTGTTTTTT. It encodes CASSPQATNEKLFF.

This clone was observed a handful of times. The chain carries TRBV7-8 and TRBJ1-6, with D perhaps TRBD1 (5 bases). CDR3 length: 18 amino acids. Germline lookup yields CDR1 SGHVS and CDR2 FQNEAQ. V lost 3 bases and J 1 base, leaving 16 bases between the germline ends. The CDR3 spells CASSFQIAQGSYNSPLHF. CDR3 bases: TGTGCCAGCAGCTTTCAAATTGCCCAGGGATCCTATAATTCACCCCTCCACTTT.

V is TRBV5-6 and J is TRBJ1-1; the D gene is possibly TRBD1 (6 bases). V dropped 3 bases and J dropped 4 bases, with 10 bases sitting between them. There are 13 residues in the CDR3. Per the germline V gene, CDR1 is SGHDT and CDR2 is YYEEEE. The CDR3 region has the DNA TGTGCCAGCAGCTCGGACAGCGGCACTGAAGCTTTCTTT. It translates to CASSSDSGTEAFF.

The rearrangement uses TRBV7-2 and TRBJ2-2; TRBD1 aligns across 7 bases. CDR1 and CDR2 from the germline V gene are SGHTA and FQGNSA. The CDR3 sequence is 15 residues long. The trim removed 3 bases at V and 6 bases at J, leaving 7 bases unmatched. For the CDR3, the DNA is TGTGCCAGCAGCTTGTTGGGCAGGGGGTCCGGGGAGCTGTTTTTT. Protein product: CASSLLGRGSGELFF.

The chain is built from TRBV11-2 and TRBJ2-1; 12 nucleotides align to TRBD2. Losses at the gene ends were 4 bases for V and 1 base for J; bases not matched to a gene: 8. The CDR3 sequence is 18 residues long. CDR1 is SGHAT and CDR2 is FQNNGV in the germline V gene. The CDR3 protein is CASSSTSGGLPSYNEQFF. The CDR3 coding sequence is TGTGCCAGCAGCTCGACTAGCGGGGGATTACCTTCCTACAATGAGCAGTTCTTC.

J is TRBJ2-7 and V is TRBV7-2, with D perhaps TRBD1 (6 bases). This CDR3 contains 15 residues. Germline CDR1 reads SGHTA; CDR2 reads FQGNSA. The V end was cut by 7 bases, the J end by 2 bases, with 18 bases between. The CDR3 spells CASTHTGTQPYEQYF. In nucleotides, the CDR3 is TGTGCCAGCACCCACACCGGGACACAACCCTACGAGCAGTACTTC.

The gene calls are TRBV2 and TRBJ2-7, with 12 nucleotides matching TRBD2. V gave up 5 bases and J gave up 5 bases; unmatched junction bases: 4. From germline, CDR1 is SNHLY and CDR2 FYNNEI. The CDR3 spans 14 residues. CDR3 amino acids: CASSTTSGGNEQYF. The CDR3 nucleotides read TGTGCCAGCAGTACCACTAGCGGGGGGAACGAGCAGTACTTC.